Shown below are 20 T cell receptor beta chains from a single sample sequenced in a study of T cell responses to AZD1222 COVID-19 vaccine. The data were produced by immunoSEQ multiplex PCR, yet TCRdb's version contains in-frame clones alone and is incomplete. Among roughly 150,000 clones listed, roughly nine tenths were seen once. The sequencing used peripheral blood, collected 28 days after the second AZD1222 dose. The receptor set was obtained from an adult who received the AZD1222 COVID-19 vaccine.

The V gene is TRBV30, the J gene TRBJ1-2, with 7 bases aligning to TRBD1. CDR1 is GTSNPN and CDR2 is SVGIG in the germline V gene (reference sequence). The CDR3 consists of 14 residues. V shed 0 bases and J 7 bases; nucleotides not matched to a gene: 8. This CDR3 is CAWSVNRGGSGYTF. In DNA form, the CDR3 reads TGTGCCTGGAGTGTAAACAGGGGCGGGAGTGGCTACACCTTC. Using reference TRBV30 and TRBJ1-2 for the parts outside the CDR3, the full variable domain is SQTIHQWPATLVQPVGSPLSLECTVEGTSNPNLYWYRQAAGRGLQLLFYSVGIGQISSEVPQNLSASRPQDRQFILSSKKLLLSDSGFYLCAWSVNRGGSGYTFGSGTRLTVV.

This chain links TRBV27 with TRBJ2-3, with TRBD1 matching 7 bases. The CDR3 is 16 residues long. Germline V gene data show CDR1 as MNHEY and CDR2 as SMNVEV (reference sequence). With V trimmed by 4 bases and J by 2 bases, 9 bases remained unmatched. For the CDR3, the DNA is TGTGCCAGCAGTTCCAGACAGGGAAGGGCCACAGATACGCAGTATTTT. Protein: CASSSRQGRATDTQYF.

This chain connects TRBV27 to TRBJ1-1; 8 bases are shared with TRBD1. This CDR3 has 15 amino acids. The germline V gene has CDR1 MNHEY and CDR2 SMNVEV (reference sequence). V gave up 2 bases and J gave up 4 bases; unmatched junction bases: 6. CDR3 sequence: CASSLGGQGGTEAFF. The CDR3 region has the DNA TGTGCCAGCAGTTTAGGAGGACAGGGAGGCACTGAAGCTTTCTTT.

The table lists this clone with a few counts. The chain is built from TRBV6-6 and TRBJ1-6, with D possibly being TRBD1 (6 bases). Between the trimmed V and J ends, which lost 6 bases and 5 bases, there was a span of 11 bases. The CDR3 runs to 14 residues. CDR1 MNHNY and CDR2 SVGAGI come from the germline V gene (reference sequence). In nucleotides, the CDR3 is TGTGCCAGCAGAAAGAGGGACAATAATTCACCCCTCCACTTT. Residues: CASRKRDNNSPLHF.

The chain has TRBV12-3 or TRBV12-4 and TRBJ2-7; the D is unclear. The CDR3 covers 12 residues. V shed 3 bases and J shed 0 bases, with 3 bases lying between them. The CDR3 sequence: CASSLDSYEQYF. The CDR3 region has the DNA TGTGCCAGCAGTTTGGACTCCTACGAGCAGTACTTC.

V is TRBV9 and J is TRBJ2-1; D might be TRBD2 (6 bases). Trimming pared 4 bases from V and 7 bases from J, leaving 15 bases between. This CDR3 comprises 14 residues. Germline-derived CDR1 and CDR2 are SGDLS and YYNGEE. CDR3 sequence (DNA): TGTGCCAGCAGCCCAGCGAGTAGCGGTAATGAGCAGTTCTTC. It translates to CASSPASSGNEQFF.

This sequence joins TRBV27 and TRBJ1-6; D uncertain. CDR3 size: 14 residues. V was cut by 7 bases and J by 0 bases, with 7 bases left in between. Looked up from germline, CDR1 is MNHEY and CDR2 is SMNVEV (reference sequence). The CDR3 nucleotides read TGTGCCAGCACTGGGAGCTCCTATAATTCACCCCTCCACTTT. Protein product: CASTGSSYNSPLHF.

This chain joins TRBV2 and TRBJ2-3, with D hard to call. V lost 4 bases and J 5 bases, leaving 10 bases between the germline ends. The CDR3 covers 13 residues. The germline CDR1 and CDR2 sequences are SNHLY and FYNNEI. The CDR3 is CASSVIRLDTQYF. CDR3 DNA sequence: TGTGCCAGCAGTGTAATCCGGCTAGATACGCAGTATTTT.

V gene TRBV6-6 combines with J gene TRBJ1-1, with TRBD1 matching 7 bases. V shed 7 bases and J 2 bases; nucleotides not matched to a gene: 7. Germline-derived CDR1 and CDR2 are MNHNY and SVGAGI (reference sequence). The CDR3 has 14 amino acids. In DNA form, the CDR3 reads TGTGCCAGCAACATACAGGGGACCAACACTGAAGCTTTCTTT. The encoded protein is CASNIQGTNTEAFF.

J is TRBJ1-2 and V is TRBV19; D not certain. Germline lookup yields CDR1 LNHDA and CDR2 SQIVND (reference sequence). V was trimmed by 5 bases and J by 3 bases, leaving 16 bases between them. The CDR3 sequence is 15 residues long. The CDR3 loop is CASSRPRWQDYGYTF. The CDR3, as DNA: TGTGCCAGTAGTCGCCCTCGTTGGCAGGACTATGGCTACACCTTC.

The chain links TRBV10-3 to TRBJ2-7; 8 nucleotides line up with TRBD1. The junction had 12 bases not matched to a gene; V was cut back by 4 bases and J by 4 bases. This CDR3 spans 16 amino acids. CDR1 is ENHRY, CDR2 SYGVKD, per germline. CDR3 protein: CAISGAPGTGIYEQYF. CDR3 in DNA: TGTGCCATCAGTGGGGCACCCGGGACAGGTATATACGAGCAGTACTTC.

The rearrangement joins TRBV7-9 to TRBJ1-1; 8 bases agree with TRBD1. The CDR3 contains 14 residues. From germline, CDR1 is SEHNR and CDR2 FQNEAQ (reference sequence). V lost 7 bases to trimming and J lost 2 bases; unmatched junction nucleotides: 6. The CDR3, as DNA: TGTGCCAGCATACTGACAGGGGACAACACTGAAGCTTTCTTT. Translating it yields CASILTGDNTEAFF.

This chain uses TRBV4-1 with TRBJ1-1; maybe TRBD1 (5 bases). CDR1 is MGHRA and CDR2 is YSYEKL in the germline V gene. V was cut by 11 bases and J by 5 bases, with 27 bases left in between. The CDR3 is 16 amino acids. The CDR3 DNA is TGCGCCTCCAGACACCGGGACGGAGAAGTGAGGACTGAAGCTTTCTTT. It codes for CASRHRDGEVRTEAFF.

This chain connects TRBV28 to TRBJ1-5; weak D call: TRBD1 (5 bases). Germline V gives CDR1 MDHEN, CDR2 SYDVKM. V was pared by 5 bases and J by 1 base, with 12 bases between. CDR3 length: 15 residues. The CDR3 region has the DNA TGTGCCAGCAGTATGGCAGGGACCAGCAATCAGCCCCAGCATTTT. Translated, it gives CASSMAGTSNQPQHF.

The chain has TRBV4-2 and TRBJ2-1; TRBD2 is a possible D gene (7 bases). The CDR3 extends over 16 amino acids. The V end was cut by 4 bases, the J end by 6 bases, with 19 bases between. The germline gives CDR1 LGHNA, CDR2 YNFKEQ. CDR3 DNA sequence: TGTGCCAGCAGCCCCCACCCGGCGGGGGCGGGCAATGAGCAGTTCTTC. It translates to CASSPHPAGAGNEQFF.

The chain couples TRBV5-5 to TRBJ1-6; 7 bases agree with TRBD1. The CDR3 runs 16 residues. Trimming removed 0 bases from V and 9 bases from J; junction bases left unmatched: 9. The germline gives CDR1 SGHKS, CDR2 YYEKEE (reference sequence). This CDR3 reads CASSLDRGLLGSPLHF. CDR3 bases: TGTGCCAGCAGCTTGGACAGGGGCTTACTGGGTTCACCCCTCCACTTT.

The rearrangement uses TRBV6-5 and TRBJ2-7; possibly TRBD1 for D (6 bases). The CDR3 is made up of 14 amino acids. Germline V gene data show CDR1 as MNHEY and CDR2 as SVGAGI. Trimming pared 6 bases from V and 5 bases from J, leaving 17 bases between. CDR3 region: CASREVAGVHEQYF. The CDR3 DNA reads TGTGCCAGCAGAGAGGTGGCAGGGGTCCACGAGCAGTACTTC.

Details on this clone: Other DNA variants within this sample encode the same CDR3. V is TRBV5-1 and J is TRBJ1-1; no clear D gene. V lost 2 bases and J lost 0, with 8 bases in between. CDR1 is SGHRS, CDR2 YFSETQ, per germline. The CDR3 covers 14 residues. The CDR3 sequence: CASSFGVLNTEAFF. CDR3 coding DNA: TGCGCCAGCAGCTTTGGGGTTTTGAACACTGAAGCTTTCTTT.

V usage is TRBV27 and J usage is TRBJ2-7; no firm D call. V lost 8 bases and J 2 bases, leaving 7 bases between the germline ends. The germline V gene encodes CDR1 MNHEY and CDR2 SMNVEV (reference sequence). The CDR3 length is 11 residues. CDR3 sequence: CASFNAYEQYF. The CDR3 nucleotides read TGTGCCAGCTTTAATGCCTACGAGCAGTACTTC.

The DNA of the CDR3 is TGTGCCAGCTCAGTACAGGGAGGTTTGGACGCTGAAGCTTTCTTT. Protein: CASSVQGGLDAEAFF. The V and J genes are TRBV18 and TRBJ1-1, with TRBD1 as a possible D gene (6 bases). Looked up from germline, CDR1 is KGHSH and CDR2 is LQKENI. CDR3 length equals 15 residues. V dropped 5 bases and J dropped 6 bases, with 19 bases sitting between them.